These 31 T cell receptor beta chains originate from one sample sequenced in a study of shared clonotypes between healthy human individuals. TCRdb keeps only in-frame clones here, not all; method: immunoSEQ multiplex PCR. The top ten clones hold around 13% of a sample with roughly 490,000 clones, 60% to 85% of them seen once. The sample consisted of PBMCs. Receptors were obtained from a woman aged 40 to 50 in good health. Some clones in this sample may be carry-over from other donors' samples.

The chain joins TRBV28 to TRBJ1-2; no definite D call. Germline lookup yields CDR1 MDHEN and CDR2 SYDVKM. The CDR3 has 15 residues. Trimming pared 4 bases from V and 0 bases from J, leaving 12 bases between. CDR3 DNA: TGTGCCAGCAGTTCCGACCGAGTGGCTAACTATGGCTACACCTTC. Translating it yields CASSSDRVANYGYTF.

The V and J genes are TRBV29-1 and TRBJ2-2; TRBD1 matches at 8 bases. CDR3 length equals 14 residues. The V segment lost 7 bases and the J segment 6 bases; nucleotides outside the gene matches: 10. Germline values: CDR1 SQVTM, CDR2 ANQGSEA. The CDR3 coding sequence is TGCAGCGCTGACCTCAGGGGGCGGGCCGGGGAGCTGTTTTTT. Translation gives CSADLRGRAGELFF.

This clone turned up a few times. The chain has TRBV19 and TRBJ2-3, with TRBD2 identical over 8 bases. Germline V lookup: CDR1 LNHDA, CDR2 SQIVND (reference sequence). Trimming at V came to 6 bases and at J to 5 bases, leaving 10 bases not matched to a gene. The CDR3 is 15 amino acids. CDR3 nucleotides: TGTGCCAGTAGAGGGTTTGCGGGAGGTCTAGATACGCAGTATTTT. Encoded protein: CASRGFAGGLDTQYF.

This chain joins TRBV7-9 and TRBJ1-4, with a possible D match to TRBD1 (5 bases). In germline, CDR1 is SEHNR, CDR2 FQNEAQ (reference sequence). CDR3 length: 15 residues. Trimming removed 3 bases at V and 8 bases at J, with 16 bases between. Written as DNA, the CDR3 is TGTGCCAGCAGCTTGATCGGGGCAGTAGACGAAAAACTGTTTTTT. Protein sequence: CASSLIGAVDEKLFF.

The genes are TRBV28 and TRBJ2-7; the match to TRBD1 covers 7 bases. The CDR3 covers 15 residues. V was clipped by 1 base and J by 3 bases; unmatched bases: 6. Per germline, CDR1 MDHEN and CDR2 SYDVKM. The chain's CDR3 is CASSLFSGQNYEQYF. Here the CDR3 DNA reads TGTGCCAGCAGTTTATTTTCGGGACAGAACTACGAGCAGTACTTC.

This chain joins TRBV30 and TRBJ2-1, with TRBD2 matching 10 bases. With V trimmed by 3 bases and J by 7 bases, 15 bases remained unmatched. The CDR3 covers 17 residues. Germline V lookup: CDR1 GTSNPN, CDR2 SVGIG (reference sequence). The CDR3 region has the DNA TGTGCCTGGAGCGTGGCGGGAGCGGGAGGGGTTATGAATGAGCAGTTCTTC. Translation: CAWSVAGAGGVMNEQFF.

This clone was recorded once. This chain links TRBV7-9 with TRBJ2-1; 8 positions match TRBD1. This CDR3 comprises 17 residues. Germline V gene data show CDR1 as SEHNR and CDR2 as FQNEAQ (reference sequence). V was pared by 3 bases and J by 4 bases, with 11 bases of the junction left unmatched. CDR3 DNA: TGTGCCAGCAGCTTGGGTCGACAGGGGAGGTTTTACAATGAGCAGTTCTTC. Translation: CASSLGRQGRFYNEQFF.

This clone has just a few counts. Distinct nucleotide sequences in the sample also encode this CDR3. The chain has TRBV2 and TRBJ2-5; D remains unclear. The CDR3 is 13 residues long. Per germline, CDR1 SNHLY and CDR2 FYNNEI. The ends were cut back, 4 bases at V and 1 base at J, with 7 bases in the middle. In nucleotides, the CDR3 is TGTGCCAGCAGTGGTAATGGCCAAGAGACCCAGTACTTC. It yields the protein CASSGNGQETQYF.

V is TRBV2 and J is TRBJ2-1; 10 bases fit TRBD1. Trimming removed 8 bases from V and 6 bases from J; junction bases left unmatched: 10. The length of the CDR3 is 15 residues. Germline CDR1 reads SNHLY; CDR2 reads FYNNEI. The CDR3, as DNA: TGTGCCAGCCGCCCTTGGACAGGGGGTTTCAATGAGCAGTTCTTC. The encoded protein is CASRPWTGGFNEQFF.

The chain joins TRBV7-9 to TRBJ1-2; tentative D call: TRBD1 (6 bases). Germline CDR1 is SEHNR and CDR2 is FQNEAQ (reference sequence). This CDR3 has 16 residues. Between the trimmed V and J ends, which lost 11 bases and 4 bases, there was a span of 26 bases. The CDR3, as DNA: TGTGCCTCCCGGGGTCAGGGGAATCCGGAGGTCTATGGCTACACCTTC. Amino acids: CASRGQGNPEVYGYTF.

V usage is TRBV18 and J usage is TRBJ2-1; D might be TRBD2 (5 bases). Germline V lookup: CDR1 KGHSH, CDR2 LQKENI. Trimming took 2 bases from V and 0 from J, leaving 8 bases between them. The length of the CDR3 is 15 residues. CDR3 protein: CASSPAGDSYNEQFF. CDR3 sequence (DNA): TGTGCCAGCTCACCAGCGGGTGACTCCTACAATGAGCAGTTCTTC.

The CDR3 sequence is CASSSNGLAGASTGQYF. The CDR3 coding sequence is TGTGCCAGCAGCTCGAACGGACTAGCGGGAGCCTCTACGGGGCAGTACTTC. The chain is built from TRBV5-4 and TRBJ2-7; TRBD2 aligns across 13 bases. Germline V lookup: CDR1 SGHNT, CDR2 YYREEE (reference sequence). The CDR3 covers 17 residues. Unmatched junction bases numbered 15, after V lost 3 bases and J lost 9 bases.

V is TRBV5-4 and J is TRBJ2-3, with D possibly matching TRBD2 (6 bases). This CDR3 has 16 residues. V was pared by 0 bases and J by 0 bases, with 11 bases between. Germline V gene lookup returns CDR1 SGHNT and CDR2 YYREEE (reference sequence). CDR3 coding DNA: TGTGCCAGCAGCTTGGGCGGGGAAGAGAGCACAGATACGCAGTATTTT. Translation gives CASSLGGEESTDTQYF.

The chain employs TRBV7-2 and TRBJ2-5, with D perhaps matching TRBD2 (6 bases). This CDR3 region has 15 residues. Per germline, CDR1 SGHTA and CDR2 FQGNSA. The V gene lost 3 bases and the J gene lost 1 base, with 12 bases spanning the gap. The CDR3 coding sequence is TGTGCCAGCAGCTTTCGGCGGGGACCCCAAGAGACCCAGTACTTC. This translates into CASSFRRGPQETQYF.

This clone was picked up many times. This chain joins TRBV6-4 and TRBJ2-7, with TRBD2 matching over 9 bases. The trim removed 3 bases at V and 0 bases at J, leaving 3 bases unmatched. Germline CDR1 is MRHNA and CDR2 is SNTAGT. The CDR3 sequence is 15 residues long. CDR3 sequence (DNA): TGTGCCAGCAGTGAAATAGCGGGAGACTCCTACGAGCAGTACTTC. It codes for CASSEIAGDSYEQYF.

The rearrangement uses TRBV7-9 and TRBJ1-1, with D maybe TRBD1 (5 bases). The CDR3 spans 16 residues. Deletions cut 2 bases from V and 4 bases from J, with 17 bases between. Looked up from germline, CDR1 is SEHNR and CDR2 is FQNEAQ (reference sequence). CDR3 region: CASSLHEQERVTEAFF. Written as DNA, the CDR3 is TGTGCCAGCAGCTTACACGAACAGGAGCGAGTCACTGAAGCTTTCTTT.

This clone was counted a single time. The gene calls are TRBV11-2 and TRBJ2-2, with a tentative D call TRBD2 (6 bases). This CDR3 has 14 amino acids. CDR1 and CDR2 from the germline V gene are SGHAT and FQNNGV. Trimming removed 4 bases from V and 6 bases from J, with 12 bases in between. This CDR3 reads CASSSLGEAGELFF. CDR3 bases: TGTGCCAGCAGCTCCTTGGGGGAGGCCGGGGAGCTGTTTTTT.

This CDR3 is CASSAGGTNEKLFF. The CDR3 DNA reads TGTGCCAGCTCCGCAGGGGGAACTAATGAAAAACTGTTTTTT. The chain combines TRBV19 with TRBJ1-4, with 7 nucleotides matching TRBD1. The CDR3 covers 14 residues. V lost 9 bases and J lost 1; bases outside the gene matches: 5. The germline gives CDR1 LNHDA, CDR2 SQIVND (reference sequence).

The CDR3 reads CASSPTNQPQHF. The CDR3 DNA reads as TGTGCCAGTAGTCCAACGAATCAGCCCCAGCATTTT. V and J are TRBV19 and TRBJ1-5, with D uncertain. With 5 bases removed from V and 4 bases from J, the gap between germline ends came to 6 bases. Germline V gene sequence: CDR1 LNHDA, CDR2 SQIVND (reference sequence). This CDR3 spans 12 amino acids.

The chain is built from TRBV10-1 and TRBJ2-1, with D possibly being TRBD2 (7 bases). With 0 bases removed from V and 6 bases from J, the gap between germline ends came to 12 bases. The CDR3 length is 15 residues. CDR1 WNHNN and CDR2 SYGVQD come from the germline V gene (reference sequence). This CDR3 reads CASSESGGPFNEQFF. Written as DNA, the CDR3 is TGCGCCAGCAGTGAGTCGGGGGGGCCTTTCAATGAGCAGTTCTTC.

The rearrangement uses TRBV28 and TRBJ1-1, with D perhaps TRBD1 (5 bases). Germline lookup yields CDR1 MDHEN and CDR2 SYDVKM. The CDR3 sequence is 13 residues long. V was clipped by 2 bases and J by 4 bases, with 8 bases between them. CDR3 in amino acids: CASSLQGSTEAFF. CDR3 DNA sequence: TGTGCCAGCAGTTTACAGGGTTCCACTGAAGCTTTCTTT.

The count of this clone is one. A read error may be the cause here, since a much bigger clone is one base away. The rearrangement joins TRBV29-1 to TRBJ1-1; D may be TRBD1 (6 bases). The germline V and J ends were trimmed by 4 bases and 4 bases, with 13 bases remaining between them. The CDR3 covers 13 residues. From germline, CDR1 is SQVTM and CDR2 ANQGSEA. CDR3 sequence: CSVAPQGSTEAFF. The CDR3 DNA reads TGCAGCGTTGCCCCACAGGGCAGCACTGAAGCTTTCTTT.

This clone was found a few times. This rearrangement joins TRBV5-6 to TRBJ2-5, with TRBD1 as a possible D gene (5 bases). The J call may not be correct, given that the DNA end is closer to TRBJ2-7. Germline CDR1 and CDR2: SGHDT and YYEEEE. This CDR3 spans 13 amino acids. In nucleotides, the CDR3 is TGTGCCAGCAGCTTCGGACAAGCCTACGAGCAGTACTTC. Residues: CASSFGQAYEQYF.

This clone has only a few counts. The chain is built from TRBV5-4 and TRBJ2-1, with D perhaps matching TRBD2 (6 bases). This CDR3 has 14 amino acids. Germline-derived CDR1 and CDR2 are SGHNT and YYREEE (reference sequence). Between the trimmed V and J ends, which lost 6 bases and 4 bases, there was a span of 14 bases. The CDR3 region is CASNGDGRYNEQFF. For the CDR3, the DNA is TGTGCCAGCAACGGGGACGGGAGATACAATGAGCAGTTCTTC.

This clone has only one observation. The rearrangement joins TRBV4-3 to TRBJ1-1; 8 bases match TRBD1. CDR1 and CDR2 (germline): LGHNA, YSLEER. Trimming at V came to 1 base and at J to 2 bases, leaving 3 bases not matched to a gene. This CDR3 has 15 residues. The CDR3 coding sequence is TGCGCCAGCAGCCAAGGGACAGGGTCTAACACTGAAGCTTTCTTT. Encoded protein: CASSQGTGSNTEAFF.

This clone was detected many times. The V call is TRBV30, the J call TRBJ1-5; no firm D call. Looked up from germline, CDR1 is GTSNPN and CDR2 is SVGIG (reference sequence). CDR3 length equals 14 residues. Trimming cost V 0 bases and J 3 bases, with 9 bases left between them. The CDR3 DNA reads as TGTGCCTGGAGTGTACGTATCCTCAATCAGCCCCAGCATTTT. It translates to CAWSVRILNQPQHF.

The chain couples TRBV29-1 to TRBJ2-7; TRBD2 aligns across 9 bases. Per germline, CDR1 SQVTM and CDR2 ANQGSEA. The J segment lost 6 bases and the V segment lost 0 bases, leaving 12 bases of the junction unmatched. The CDR3 is 16 amino acids. The CDR3 DNA reads TGCAGCGTTGAAGATCGGGGGATAGCGGGAGTTGGCGAGCAGTACTTC. Amino acid sequence: CSVEDRGIAGVGEQYF.

This chain joins TRBV5-1 and TRBJ2-3; 7 bases map to TRBD2. Per the germline V gene, CDR1 is SGHRS and CDR2 is YFSETQ. J gave up 5 bases and V 2 bases, and 8 bases lay outside the gene matches. The CDR3 runs to 15 residues. In DNA, the CDR3 is TGCGCCAGCAGCTTCAGCGGGATCTCCGTAGATACGCAGTATTTT. It specifies CASSFSGISVDTQYF.

J is TRBJ1-2 and V is TRBV10-3, with D perhaps matching TRBD1 (5 bases). V shed 6 bases and J shed 4 bases, with 15 bases lying between them. The CDR3 is 14 residues long. From germline, CDR1 is ENHRY and CDR2 SYGVKD. CDR3 loop: CAIRVDTTLYGYTF. The CDR3 coding sequence is TGTGCCATCAGAGTGGACACTACCCTCTATGGCTACACCTTC.

This clone was recorded a few times. The gene calls are TRBV5-1 and TRBJ2-5, with 10 positions matching TRBD2. This CDR3 contains 14 residues. Unmatched junction bases numbered 4, after V lost 6 bases and J lost 2 bases. CDR1 is SGHRS, CDR2 YFSETQ, per germline. CDR3 DNA sequence: TGCGCCAGCACCCGGACTAGCGGACAAGAGACCCAGTACTTC. Protein: CASTRTSGQETQYF. Full variable domain (outside the CDR3, taken from reference TRBV5-1 and TRBJ2-5): KAGVTQTPRYLIKTRGQQVTLSCSPISGHRSVSWYQQTPGQGLQFLFEYFSETQRNKGNFPGRFSGRQFSNSRSEMNVSTLELGDSALYLCASTRTSGQETQYFGPGTRLLVL.

The rearrangement uses TRBV4-2 and TRBJ2-7; the D gene is possibly TRBD1 (5 bases). The germline CDR1 and CDR2 sequences are LGHNA and YNFKEQ. The CDR3 runs to 14 residues. Trimming removed 2 bases from V and 3 bases from J, with 11 bases in between. CDR3 coding DNA: TGTGCCAGCAGCCAACAGGGTAAAGGCTACGAGCAGTACTTC. Its protein is CASSQQGKGYEQYF.